The 32 T cell receptor beta chains below all came from one sample that was sequenced in a study of Graves' ophthalmopathy and Graves' hyperthyroidism. Investigators amplified TCR beta CDR3 regions from RNA transcripts. In the first round, RT-PCR was carried out with HTBI primers, and a multiplex PCR formed the second round. Each CDR3 protein is one row after TCRdb ran MiXCR on the multiplex PCR reads. The repertoire holds 300,000 to 400,000 distinct CDR3 sequences, with roughly a sixth as singletons. The sample was peripheral blood. Every receptor here comes from an adult man with Graves' ophthalmopathy.

At least ten counts were recorded for this clonotype. The V call is TRBV24-1, the J call TRBJ2-5; 14 nucleotides agree with TRBD2. The junction had 2 bases not matched to a gene; V was cut back by 3 bases and J by 3 bases. The CDR3 has 16 residues. The germline gives CDR1 KGHDR, CDR2 SFDVKD. The CDR3: CATSDPGLAGEETQYF. For the CDR3, the DNA is TGTGCCACCAGTGATCCGGGACTAGCGGGAGAAGAGACCCAGTACTTC.

This clonotype was observed at least ten times. The chain carries TRBV7-8 and TRBJ2-5, with D unresolved. This CDR3 comprises 14 residues. CDR1 is SGHVS, CDR2 FQNEAQ, per germline. The germline V and J ends were trimmed by 1 base and 2 bases, with 8 bases remaining between them. Written as DNA, the CDR3 is TGTGCCAGCAGCTTAGGGGCAGAACAAGAGACCCAGTACTTC. This sequence encodes CASSLGAEQETQYF.

About this clonotype: It may be a read error: a sequence one base away is much more abundant. The chain links TRBV10-2 to TRBJ1-1, with 8 nucleotides matching TRBD1. Germline CDR1 is WSHSY and CDR2 is SAAADI. This CDR3 comprises 14 residues. V shed 6 bases, J shed 7 bases, and the junction held 10 bases outside the gene matches. The CDR3 coding sequence is TGCGCCAGCAGAGATACAGGGGGTTTAATTGAAGCTTTCTTT. This codes for CASRDTGGLIEAFF.

This clonotype has a count of ten or more. The J gene is TRBJ1-1, the V gene TRBV5-1; the match to TRBD1 covers 7 bases. The CDR3 loop spans 16 amino acids. Germline CDR1 and CDR2: SGHRS and YFSETQ. V lost 5 bases to trimming and J lost 0 bases; unmatched junction nucleotides: 10. The CDR3 loop reads CASSNRQGLMNTEAFF. The CDR3 DNA is TGCGCCAGCAGTAACAGACAGGGCCTCATGAACACTGAAGCTTTCTTT. The whole variable domain, remainder taken from reference TRBV5-1 and TRBJ1-1, is KAGVTQTPRYLIKTRGQQVTLSCSPISGHRSVSWYQQTPGQGLQFLFEYFSETQRNKGNFPGRFSGRQFSNSRSEMNVSTLELGDSALYLCASSNRQGLMNTEAFFGQGTRLTVV.

This chain connects TRBV18 to TRBJ1-5; perhaps TRBD1 as D (6 bases). The CDR3 has 14 amino acids. Germline V lookup: CDR1 KGHSH, CDR2 LQKENI. V lost 2 bases, J lost 9 bases, and 14 bases lay in between. CDR3 coding DNA: TGTGCCAGCTCACCAGGGGGGGGCCGGACGCCCCAGCATTTT. This gives the protein CASSPGGGRTPQHF.

This clonotype came up many times. This chain links TRBV10-1 with TRBJ2-1, with 8 nucleotides matching TRBD2. CDR1 and CDR2 (germline): WNHNN, SYGVQD (reference sequence). The CDR3 is made up of 16 amino acids. The J segment lost 5 bases and the V segment lost 6 bases, leaving 12 bases of the junction unmatched. CDR3 amino acids: CASSPDVGREDNEQFF. The DNA of the CDR3 is TGCGCCAGCAGCCCAGATGTGGGGCGGGAGGACAATGAGCAGTTCTTC.

This chain links TRBV20-1 with TRBJ1-2; the D is unclear. The germline gives CDR1 DFQATT, CDR2 SNEGSKA (reference sequence). This CDR3 spans 14 amino acids. V lost 4 bases and J 1 base, leaving 13 bases between the germline ends. CDR3 region: CSAIDRLINYGYTF. The CDR3, as DNA: TGCAGTGCTATTGATCGTCTGATTAACTATGGCTACACCTTC.

This clonotype was counted ten times or more. The J gene is TRBJ1-1, the V gene TRBV30, with unresolved D. Trimming pared 3 bases from V and 1 base from J, leaving 3 bases between. CDR1 is GTSNPN and CDR2 is SVGIG in the germline V gene (reference sequence). The CDR3 runs to 11 residues. This CDR3 reads CAWRRNTEAFF. The DNA of the CDR3 is TGTGCCTGGAGAAGGAACACTGAAGCTTTCTTT.

This clonotype was detected ten times or more. J is TRBJ1-1 and V is TRBV12-3 or TRBV12-4; D remains unclear. This CDR3 comprises 14 residues. The V gene lost 3 bases and the J gene lost 4 bases, with 12 bases spanning the gap. CDR3 coding DNA: TGTGCCAGCAGTTTGTTTAGGTCGACCACTGAAGCTTTCTTT. Translating it yields CASSLFRSTTEAFF.

This clonotype was seen at least ten times. In DNA, the CDR3 is TGTGCCAGTACCCGGACAGTCTTGGACACTGAAGCTTTCTTT. This gives the protein CASTRTVLDTEAFF. The chain has TRBV19 and TRBJ1-1, with D possibly being TRBD1 (6 bases). Trimming removed 7 bases from V and 3 bases from J, with 15 bases in between. The CDR3 runs 14 residues. The germline V gene has CDR1 LNHDA and CDR2 SQIVND (reference sequence).

This clonotype was seen at least ten times. The chain is built from TRBV6-2 or TRBV6-3 and TRBJ1-1; D is perhaps TRBD1 (6 bases). In germline, CDR1 is MNHEY, CDR2 SVGEGT. The CDR3 extends over 16 amino acids. The V end was cut by 2 bases, the J end by 4 bases, with 17 bases between. In DNA form, the CDR3 reads TGTGCCAGCAGTTACCGCCGGCTAGACAGGCGCACTGAAGCTTTCTTT. Translated: CASSYRRLDRRTEAFF.

The genes are TRBV12-3 or TRBV12-4 and TRBJ2-7; the D gene is possibly TRBD2 (6 bases). The V gene lost 1 base and the J gene lost 6 bases, with 10 bases spanning the gap. This CDR3 region has 13 residues. The CDR3 reads CASSLDVGGEQYF. DNA of the CDR3: TGTGCCAGCAGTTTAGATGTGGGGGGCGAGCAGTACTTC.

This clonotype was observed many times. V usage is TRBV28 and J usage is TRBJ2-7, with 7 bases identical to TRBD1. The length of the CDR3 is 16 residues. With V trimmed by 0 bases and J by 4 bases, 9 bases remained unmatched. Germline V gives CDR1 MDHEN, CDR2 SYDVKM. This CDR3 is CASSLWPGGNVYEQYF. CDR3 nucleotide sequence: TGTGCCAGCAGTTTATGGCCAGGGGGTAATGTATACGAGCAGTACTTC.

This clonotype showed up many times. J is TRBJ2-7 and V is TRBV4-3, with 9 bases lining up with TRBD1. Germline trimming cut 2 bases from V and 5 bases from J; bases unmatched to any gene: 7. The CDR3 is made up of 15 amino acids. Germline V gene data show CDR1 as LGHNA and CDR2 as YSLEER. The CDR3 DNA reads TGCGCCAGCAGCCAACAGGGACAGGGAGTTCACGAGCAGTACTTC. Its protein is CASSQQGQGVHEQYF.

This clonotype was seen only once. The chain joins TRBV7-9 to TRBJ2-5, with 7 positions matching TRBD1. With 4 bases clipped from V and 5 bases from J, the junction kept 13 bases outside the gene matches. There are 16 residues in the CDR3. CDR1 and CDR2 from the germline V gene are SEHNR and FQNEAQ (reference sequence). DNA of the CDR3: TGTGCCAGCAGCTCGAGACCCCAGGGGGTGCGTGAGACCCAGTACTTC. This sequence encodes CASSSRPQGVRETQYF.

This clonotype was seen at least ten times. This sequence joins TRBV12-3 or TRBV12-4 and TRBJ1-2; D is possibly TRBD1 (5 bases). CDR3 length: 15 amino acids. V lost 0 bases, J lost 7 bases, and 15 bases lay in between. The CDR3 coding sequence is TGTGCCAGCAGTTTAGCGGGGACCAGGAGGGGTGGCTACACCTTC. Translated, it gives CASSLAGTRRGGYTF.

This clonotype came up many times. The genes are TRBV29-1 and TRBJ1-2, with D maybe TRBD1 (5 bases). This CDR3 contains 14 residues. From germline, CDR1 is SQVTM and CDR2 ANQGSEA. V was pared by 7 bases and J by 4 bases, with 19 bases between. The CDR3 nucleotides are TGCAGCGCGAAAAGGGACGGACTCTTCTATGGCTACACCTTC. Translation: CSAKRDGLFYGYTF.

This clonotype was seen repeatedly, ten times or more. The chain is built from TRBV4-2 and TRBJ2-5, with a weak D call TRBD1 (5 bases). This CDR3 comprises 16 residues. Germline values: CDR1 LGHNA, CDR2 YNFKEQ. V lost 2 bases to trimming and J lost 3 bases, with 16 bases between them. The CDR3: CASSQNSVGREETQYF. The CDR3 bases are TGTGCCAGCAGCCAAAACAGTGTGGGGCGTGAAGAGACCCAGTACTTC.

This clonotype was counted at least ten times. The J gene is TRBJ2-5, the V gene TRBV5-6; 8 positions match TRBD2. The germline V gene encodes CDR1 SGHDT and CDR2 YYEEEE. This CDR3 region has 17 residues. With V trimmed by 3 bases and J by 0 bases, 10 bases remained unmatched. CDR3 nucleotides: TGTGCCAGCAGCTGGGGGATACTAGCGGTCCACCAAGAGACCCAGTACTTC. As protein: CASSWGILAVHQETQYF. The entire variable domain, with the rest obtained from reference TRBV5-6 and TRBJ2-5, is as follows: DAGVTQSPTHLIKTRGQQVTLRCSPKSGHDTVSWYQQALGQGPQFIFQYYEEEERQRGNFPDRFSGHQFPNYSSELNVNALLLGDSALYLCASSWGILAVHQETQYFGPGTRLLVL.

This clonotype has a count of ten or more. The CDR3 loop is CASRPGTLSGIQYF. CDR3 bases: TGTGCCAGCAGACCCGGGACCCTTAGTGGCATTCAGTACTTC. The chain joins TRBV28 to TRBJ2-4; the D gene could be TRBD1 or TRBD2 (5 bases each). This CDR3 contains 14 residues. CDR1 and CDR2 (germline): MDHEN, SYDVKM. The V and J ends lost 6 bases and 9 bases respectively, with 18 bases between them.

The sample holds many counts of this clonotype. V gene TRBV18 combines with J gene TRBJ1-2, with TRBD1 as a possible D gene (5 bases). The CDR3 contains 13 residues. V was pared by 1 base and J by 6 bases, with 9 bases between. CDR1 and CDR2 from the germline V gene are KGHSH and LQKENI. In DNA, the CDR3 is TGTGCCAGCTCACCACAACAGGAGGATGGCTACACCTTC. Encoded protein: CASSPQQEDGYTF. The complete variable domain, with remaining parts taken from reference TRBV18 and TRBJ1-2, reads NAGVMQNPRHLVRRRGQEARLRCSPMKGHSHVYWYRQLPEEGLKFMVYLQKENIIDESGMPKERFSAEFPKEGPSILRIQQVVRGDSAAYFCASSPQQEDGYTFGSGTRLTVV.

This clonotype came up many times. The chain combines TRBV20-1 with TRBJ2-7; 8 bases align to TRBD1. CDR1 and CDR2 (germline): DFQATT, SNEGSKA (reference sequence). The CDR3 consists of 16 residues. Trimming cost V 2 bases and J 2 bases; bases outside gene matches: 11. The CDR3 loop reads CSARLFRQGAAYEQYF. The CDR3 region has the DNA TGCAGTGCTAGATTGTTTCGGCAGGGGGCTGCCTACGAGCAGTACTTC.

This clonotype has a count of ten or more. The V call is TRBV3-1, the J call TRBJ2-7; 7 bases fit TRBD1. CDR3 length equals 13 residues. CDR1 LGHDT and CDR2 YNNKEL come from the germline V gene (reference sequence). V lost 2 bases to trimming and J lost 7 bases; unmatched junction nucleotides: 5. CDR3 sequence reads: CASSQRQGREQYF. As DNA, the CDR3 is TGTGCCAGCAGCCAAAGACAGGGACGTGAGCAGTACTTC.

This clonotype was detected ten times or more. The chain carries TRBV7-1 and TRBJ2-7; 14 nucleotides align to TRBD2. TRBV7-1 is an open reading frame, and its role is uncertain. V lost 3 bases to trimming and J lost 3 bases; unmatched junction nucleotides: 16. This CDR3 has 20 amino acids. The CDR3 bases are TGTGCCAGCAGCTCGCGACCCGCCGGGACTAGCGGGGGATGGGTCTACGAGCAGTACTTC. Protein sequence: CASSSRPAGTSGGWVYEQYF.

This clonotype was detected ten times or more. The chain has TRBV6-5 and TRBJ2-7; D possibly corresponds to TRBD1 (5 bases). CDR3 size: 13 residues. Per the germline V gene, CDR1 is MNHEY and CDR2 is SVGAGI. V lost 3 bases, J lost 4 bases, and 10 bases lay in between. The CDR3 loop reads CASSYQGGYEQYF. The CDR3 nucleotides are TGTGCCAGCAGTTATCAGGGCGGATACGAGCAGTACTTC.

This clonotype was detected ten times or more. The chain recombines TRBV10-3 with TRBJ1-3, with D possibly matching TRBD1 (5 bases). From germline, CDR1 is ENHRY and CDR2 SYGVKD. Trimming left V 10 bases short and J 1 base short, with 17 bases between. This CDR3 is 15 amino acids long. The CDR3 sequence: CATQTDGHSGNTIYF. As DNA, the CDR3 is TGTGCCACCCAGACTGACGGACATTCTGGAAACACCATATATTTT.

The table lists this clonotype with many counts. The J gene is TRBJ2-2, the V gene TRBV12-3 or TRBV12-4, with D possibly being TRBD2 (6 bases). This CDR3 has 15 amino acids. Trimming left V 2 bases short and J 7 bases short, with 14 bases between. The DNA for the CDR3 is TGTGCCAGCAGTTTATCCCGGGGGATGGGCGGGGAGCTGTTTTTT. Translated, it gives CASSLSRGMGGELFF.

Ten or more counts support this clonotype. The genes are TRBV30 and TRBJ1-2, with D maybe TRBD1 (6 bases). CDR1 is GTSNPN, CDR2 SVGIG, per germline (reference sequence). The CDR3 covers 13 residues. V lost 1 base and J 4 bases, leaving 10 bases between the germline ends. CDR3 coding DNA: TGTGCCTGGAGTGGAGGACAGCTCTATGGCTACACCTTC. Protein: CAWSGGQLYGYTF. Full variable domain (remainder filled in from reference TRBV30 and TRBJ1-2): SQTIHQWPATLVQPVGSPLSLECTVEGTSNPNLYWYRQAAGRGLQLLFYSVGIGQISSEVPQNLSASRPQDRQFILSSKKLLLSDSGFYLCAWSGGQLYGYTFGSGTRLTVV.

Of note for this clonotype: This clone may be a read error of a much larger clone one base away. CDR3 sequence (DNA): TGTGCCAGCAGACCCCCCCTAGTTACTGTAGAGACCCAGTACTTC. Translating gives CASRPPLVTVETQYF. This rearrangement joins TRBV7-2 to TRBJ2-5, with D unresolved. The CDR3 has 15 residues. The ends were cut back, 6 bases at V and 4 bases at J, with 18 bases in the middle. The germline CDR1 and CDR2 sequences are SGHTA and FQGNSA.

This clonotype was detected many times. This could be a read error, since a much larger clone is one nucleotide away. A read error is likely, as this CDR3 ends without the conserved phenylalanine or tryptophan. The chain employs TRBV11-2 and TRBJ2-7; weak D call: TRBD2 (6 bases). Germline values: CDR1 SGHAT, CDR2 FQNNGV. V dropped 4 bases and J dropped 3 bases, with 10 bases sitting between them. The CDR3 is made up of 13 amino acids. The CDR3 nucleotides read TGTGCCAGCAGCTCGGAGGGAGGCTACGAGCAGTACTCC. Translation: CASSSEGGYEQYS.

This chain uses TRBV6-1 with TRBJ2-7; 8 bases are a match to TRBD1. The germline V gene has CDR1 MNHNS and CDR2 SASEGT. This CDR3 has 12 residues. With V trimmed by 10 bases and J by 3 bases, 5 bases remained unmatched. CDR3 bases: TGTGCCACCCCACAGGGGGGCTACGAGCAGTACTTC. Protein: CATPQGGYEQYF.

This clonotype was observed at least ten times. J is TRBJ1-3 and V is TRBV6-2 or TRBV6-3, with no clear D. The V and J ends lost 2 bases and 0 bases respectively, with 11 bases between them. The V gene's germline CDR1 is MNHEY and CDR2 SVGEGT. This CDR3 is 16 amino acids long. DNA of the CDR3: TGTGCCAGCAGTTACCTTTCAGTCAACTCTGGAAACACCATATATTTT. Its protein is CASSYLSVNSGNTIYF.